This T cell receptor beta chain was identified during a study of T cells in Graves' hyperthyroidism and ophthalmopathy. Using RNA transcripts as the source, TCR beta CDR3 regions were amplified. The TCR CDR3 was amplified in a first-round RT-PCR using the HTBI primer set. A single record per CDR3 protein comes from TCRdb applying MiXCR to the multiplex PCR reads. The table lists roughly 580,000 distinct CDR3 sequences, over 11% of them singletons. The CDR3 runs to 16 residues. V was clipped by 2 bases and J by 8 bases, with 19 bases between them. The V gene's germline CDR1 is SGHTA and CDR2 FQGTGA. The diagnoses drew upon clinical symptoms, serum thyroxine and TRAb, thyroid ultrasound and orbital computed tomography.

The receptor comes from a woman aged 25-40 years with Graves' hyperthyroidism that later progressed to Graves' ophthalmopathy. Sequencing was carried out using blood. The V and J genes are TRBV7-3 and TRBJ2-1; the D gene is possibly TRBD2 (6 bases). The CDR3 loop is CASSLQSAGLVHEQFF. The CDR3 DNA reads TGTGCCAGCAGCTTACAATCCGCGGGACTTGTCCATGAGCAGTTCTTC.